This passage covers 16 T cell receptor beta chains from one sample sequenced in a study of cytomegalovirus exposure and HLA in healthy donors. TCRdb's table, derived via immunoSEQ multiplex PCR, lists solely in-frame clones and lacks some. The data hold some 140,000 clones, with 70% to 90% observed a single time. Sequencing was carried out using PBMCs. All receptors derive from a man aged 18 to 29 in good health and CMV-seropositive.

With respect to this clone: The junction does not match germline at one end; this may be a read error. The rearrangement uses TRBV7-3 and TRBJ2-1, with 12 bases matching TRBD2. This CDR3 is built from 15 residues. Germline loops: CDR1 SGHTA, CDR2 FQGTGA. The CDR3 loop is CASSLTTSGSDEQFF. The CDR3 DNA reads as TGTGCCAGCAGCTTAACGACTAGCGGGAGTGATGAACAGTTCTTC.

This clone was observed a few times. The chain carries TRBV14 and TRBJ1-3; possibly TRBD1 for D (6 bases). The CDR3 is made up of 15 amino acids. Looked up from germline, CDR1 is SGHDN and CDR2 is FVKESK. The ends were cut back, 4 bases at V and 0 bases at J, with 10 bases in the middle. CDR3 in amino acids: CASSPGGDSGNTIYF. CDR3 DNA: TGTGCCAGCAGCCCGGGGGGCGACTCTGGAAACACCATATATTTT.

The V gene is TRBV30, the J gene TRBJ1-5; 10 bases line up with TRBD1. The V segment lost 2 bases and the J segment 2 bases; nucleotides outside the gene matches: 3. Germline CDR1 reads GTSNPN; CDR2 reads SVGIG (reference sequence). The CDR3 has 15 residues. The DNA for the CDR3 is TGTGCCTGGAGTACCGGGACAGGGGGCAATCAGCCCCAGCATTTT. It specifies CAWSTGTGGNQPQHF.

The chain joins TRBV13 to TRBJ2-7, with a possible D match to TRBD1 (5 bases). Germline lookup yields CDR1 PRHDT and CDR2 FYEKMQ (reference sequence). The CDR3 totals 13 residues. Trimming took 4 bases from V and 7 from J, leaving 14 bases between them. The CDR3 spells CASSYSKGYEQYF. As DNA, the CDR3 is TGTGCCAGCAGCTATTCCAAGGGGTATGAGCAGTACTTC. Looking up the rest from reference TRBV13 and TRBJ2-7 gives the full variable domain: AAGVIQSPRHLIKEKRETATLKCYPIPRHDTVYWYQQGPGQDPQFLISFYEKMQSDKGSIPDRFSAQQFSDYHSELNMSSLELGDSALYFCASSYSKGYEQYFGPGTRLTVT.

This chain connects TRBV13 to TRBJ2-7; TRBD1 aligns across 7 bases. V lost 7 bases to trimming and J lost 0 bases; unmatched junction nucleotides: 12. The CDR3 runs to 16 residues. Looked up from germline, CDR1 is PRHDT and CDR2 is FYEKMQ (reference sequence). The CDR3 region has the DNA TGTGCCAGCAATCGAATGGGGACAGTCAGCTCCTACGAGCAGTACTTC. It codes for CASNRMGTVSSYEQYF.

The chain couples TRBV29-1 to TRBJ1-4, with 7 nucleotides matching TRBD1. The CDR3 spans 12 residues. The ends lost 7 bases at V and 8 bases at J; junction bases unmatched: 7. CDR1 SQVTM and CDR2 ANQGSEA come from the germline V gene. The CDR3 DNA reads as TGCAGCGCCCACCGGGACAGCGAAAAACTGTTTTTT. Protein: CSAHRDSEKLFF.

J is TRBJ2-5 and V is TRBV4-3; D remains ambiguous. The germline V and J ends were trimmed by 0 bases and 2 bases, with 13 bases remaining between them. The CDR3 spans 16 residues. Looked up from germline, CDR1 is LGHNA and CDR2 is YSLEER. The CDR3 here is CASSQDIRSFQETQYF. The CDR3 DNA follows: TGCGCCAGCAGCCAAGATATACGGAGCTTTCAAGAGACCCAGTACTTC.

V gene TRBV7-3 combines with J gene TRBJ2-2; TRBD1 matches at 11 bases. J was trimmed by 4 bases and V by 5 bases; bases with no gene match: 6. Germline CDR1 reads SGHTA; CDR2 reads FQGTGA. CDR3 length: 16 amino acids. The CDR3 loop is CASSTRTGGATGELFF. In DNA form, the CDR3 reads TGTGCCAGCAGCACTCGGACAGGGGGCGCCACCGGGGAGCTGTTTTTT. Complete variable domain (other parts from reference TRBV7-3 and TRBJ2-2): GAGVSQTPSNKVTEKGKYVELRCDPISGHTALYWYRQSLGQGPEFLIYFQGTGAADDSGLPNDRFFAVRPEGSVSTLKIQRTERGDSAVYLCASSTRTGGATGELFFGEGSRLTVL.

As concerns this clone: The junction differs from germline at one of its ends, possibly a read error. This chain links TRBV7-7 with TRBJ2-1, with 11 positions matching TRBD2. The CDR3 sequence is 14 residues long. Germline V gene data show CDR1 as SSHAT and CDR2 as FNYEAQ (reference sequence). CDR3 residues: CANSSGTSGDEQFF. CDR3 nucleotide sequence: TGTGCCAACAGCTCAGGGACTAGCGGCGATGAGCAGTTCTTC.

This clone is a singleton in its sample. The chain combines TRBV11-2 with TRBJ2-5; D perhaps matches TRBD1 (6 bases). The CDR3 runs 15 residues. Germline V gene lookup returns CDR1 SGHAT and CDR2 FQNNGV. Deletions cut 5 bases from V and 4 bases from J, with 17 bases between. The CDR3 nucleotides read TGTGCCAGCAGCCCCGAATTGGGCAGGGGAGAGACCCAGTACTTC. Translation gives CASSPELGRGETQYF.

The J gene is TRBJ2-1, the V gene TRBV30, with 8 positions matching TRBD2. CDR1 is GTSNPN and CDR2 is SVGIG in the germline V gene (reference sequence). This CDR3 is 16 amino acids long. V trimming: 3 bases; J trimming: 5 bases; junction bases outside the gene matches: 12. The CDR3 protein is CAWRSGRSGRDNEQFF. CDR3 in DNA: TGTGCCTGGAGATCCGGTCGGAGCGGGAGAGACAATGAGCAGTTCTTC.

The sample holds a few counts of this clone. The CDR3, as DNA: TGCGCCACCCTGAGTCCCAAGCGGGAGTGGGAGCAGTACTTC. This sequence encodes CATLSPKREWEQYF. V is TRBV10-1 and J is TRBJ2-7; 8 bases align to TRBD2. This CDR3 region has 14 residues. Trimming cost V 10 bases and J 7 bases; bases outside gene matches: 15. Germline loops: CDR1 WNHNN, CDR2 SYGVQD (reference sequence).

The chain links TRBV4-1 to TRBJ2-5; 9 bases align to TRBD1. V lost 3 bases and J lost 6; bases outside the gene matches: 14. This CDR3 has 17 amino acids. Germline lookup yields CDR1 MGHRA and CDR2 YSYEKL. The CDR3 protein is CASSQSGGTGITKTQYF. The CDR3 DNA is TGCGCCAGCAGCCAGAGCGGAGGGACAGGGATTACGAAGACCCAGTACTTC.

The gene calls are TRBV6-5 and TRBJ1-2; no firm D call. V shed 6 bases and J shed 5 bases, with 7 bases lying between them. This CDR3 contains 11 residues. The germline V gene encodes CDR1 MNHEY and CDR2 SVGAGI. The CDR3 nucleotides read TGTGCCAGCAGAACGGGGTATGGCTACACCTTC. Its protein is CASRTGYGYTF.

The chain uses TRBV27 and TRBJ2-7, with a possible D match to TRBD1 (6 bases). The CDR3 covers 14 residues. Germline loops: CDR1 MNHEY, CDR2 SMNVEV (reference sequence). Trimming left V 3 bases short and J 5 bases short, with 14 bases between. The CDR3 here is CASSFGTTENEQYF. The CDR3 DNA sequence: TGTGCCAGCAGTTTTGGGACAACTGAAAACGAGCAGTACTTC.

The chain has TRBV18 and TRBJ2-7; weak D call: TRBD2 (5 bases). V lost 3 bases, J lost 6 bases, and 12 bases lay in between. CDR1 and CDR2 from the germline V gene are KGHSH and LQKENI. This CDR3 has 13 residues. The CDR3 region has the DNA TGTGCCAGCTCACCCCCGACGGGGTTCGAGCAGTACTTC. Residues: CASSPPTGFEQYF.